The rows below give T cell receptor beta chains drawn from one sample of a study of T cell repertoires in cytomegalovirus infection. One entry per CDR3 protein results from TCRdb running MiXCR on the reads. The data hold roughly 320,000 distinct CDR3 sequences, with about 9.1% observed a single time. Sequenced sample: PBMCs. Receptors were obtained from a human donor in good health (CMV status not recorded). Some clones in this sample may be carry-over from other donors' samples. Both conserved end residues are part of each CDR3. A D gene is named only where the DNA matches it firmly. Only some rows state a clone size, as once, few, many or a class for expanded clones.

>13|TRBV7-3|-|many|TRBJ1-1
CASREQVGTEAFF
TGTGCCAGCAGGGAGCAGGTTGGGACTGAAGCTTTCTTT
>13|TRBV20-1|-|many|TRBJ1-1
CSARGLLATEAFF
TGCAGTGCTAGGGGGTTACTGGCCACTGAAGCTTTCTTT
>12|TRBV12-3/TRBV12-4|-|many|TRBJ2-7
CASSFGRHEQYF
TGTGCCAGCAGTTTTGGACGGCACGAGCAGTACTTC
>14|TRBV5-6|-|many|TRBJ2-5
CASSLEGLQETQYF
TGTGCCAGCAGCTTGGAGGGACTCCAAGAGACCCAGTACTTC
>18|TRBV5-1|-|many|TRBJ1-2
CASSPGTGAGSSNYGYTF
TGCGCCAGCAGCCCCGGGACCGGCGCAGGTTCATCAAACTATGGCTACACCTTC
>15|TRBV5-6|-|-|TRBJ2-2
CASSLKLGNTGELFF
TGTGCCAGCAGCTTAAAACTAGGGAACACCGGGGAGCTGTTTTTT
>15|TRBV5-1|-|-|TRBJ2-2
CASSLDVWDTGELFF
TGCGCCAGCAGCTTGGACGTTTGGGACACCGGGGAGCTGTTTTTT
>10|TRBV29-1|-|many|TRBJ1-1
CSARDTEAFF
TGCAGCGCACGGGATACTGAAGCTTTCTTT
>15|TRBV18|-|many|TRBJ2-5
CASSPRGTTGETQYF
TGTGCCAGCTCACCACGGGGGACCACGGGGGAGACCCAGTACTTC
>12|TRBV20-1|-|many|TRBJ2-5
CSARDFQETQYF
TGCAGTGCTAGAGACTTCCAAGAGACCCAGTACTTC
>11|TRBV20-1|-|many|TRBJ1-1
CSGRGNTEAFF
TGCAGTGGGCGGGGGAACACTGAAGCTTTCTTT